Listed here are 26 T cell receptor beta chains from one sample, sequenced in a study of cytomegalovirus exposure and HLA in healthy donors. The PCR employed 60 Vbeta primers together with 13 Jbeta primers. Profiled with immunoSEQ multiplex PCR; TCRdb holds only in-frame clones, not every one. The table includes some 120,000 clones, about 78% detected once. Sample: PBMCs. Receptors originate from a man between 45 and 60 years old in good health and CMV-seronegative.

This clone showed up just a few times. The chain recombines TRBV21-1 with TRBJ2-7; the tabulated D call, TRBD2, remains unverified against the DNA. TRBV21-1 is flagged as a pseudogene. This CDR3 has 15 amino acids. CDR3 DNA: TGTGCCAGCAGCACCCGAAGCGGGAGGGGCTACGAGCAGTACTTC. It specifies CASSTRSGRGYEQYF.

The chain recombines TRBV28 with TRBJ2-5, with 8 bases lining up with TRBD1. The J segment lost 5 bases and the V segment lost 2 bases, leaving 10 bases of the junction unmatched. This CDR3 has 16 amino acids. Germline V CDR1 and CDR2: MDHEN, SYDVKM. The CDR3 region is CASSLGLAGGQETQYF. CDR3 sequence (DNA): TGTGCCAGCAGTTTAGGCTTGGCAGGGGGCCAGGAGACCCAGTACTTC.

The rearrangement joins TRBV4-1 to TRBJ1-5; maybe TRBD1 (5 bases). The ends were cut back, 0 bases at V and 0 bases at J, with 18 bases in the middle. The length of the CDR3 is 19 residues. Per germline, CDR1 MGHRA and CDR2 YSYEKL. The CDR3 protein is CASSQDPWKGITSNQPQHF. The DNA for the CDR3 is TGCGCCAGCAGCCAAGATCCTTGGAAGGGGATTACTAGCAATCAGCCCCAGCATTTT.

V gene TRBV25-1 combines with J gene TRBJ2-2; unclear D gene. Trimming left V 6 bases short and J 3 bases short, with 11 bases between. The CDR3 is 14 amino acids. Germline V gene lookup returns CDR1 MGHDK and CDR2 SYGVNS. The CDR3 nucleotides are TGTGCCAGCAGAGGTTTCGGAGACACCGGGGAGCTGTTTTTT. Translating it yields CASRGFGDTGELFF.

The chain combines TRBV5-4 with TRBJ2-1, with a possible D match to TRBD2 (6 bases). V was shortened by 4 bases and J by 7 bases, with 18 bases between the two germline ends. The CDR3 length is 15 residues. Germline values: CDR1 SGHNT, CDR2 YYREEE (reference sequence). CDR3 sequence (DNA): TGTGCCAGCAGCCCCCGGAGGGGAAATATAAATGAGCAGTTCTTC. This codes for CASSPRRGNINEQFF.

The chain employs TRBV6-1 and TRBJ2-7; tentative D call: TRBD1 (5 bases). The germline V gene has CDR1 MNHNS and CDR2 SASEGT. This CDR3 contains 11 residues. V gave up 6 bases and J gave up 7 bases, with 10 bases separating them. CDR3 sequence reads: CASRGRWEQYF. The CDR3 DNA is TGTGCCAGCAGGGGGCGGTGGGAGCAGTACTTC.

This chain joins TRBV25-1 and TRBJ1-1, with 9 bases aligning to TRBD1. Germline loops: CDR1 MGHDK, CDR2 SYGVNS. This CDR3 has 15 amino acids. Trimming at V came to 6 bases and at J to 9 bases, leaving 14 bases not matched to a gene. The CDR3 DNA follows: TGTGCCAGCAGCTCCGATACAGGGGGCGCAGAGAAAGCTTTCTTT. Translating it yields CASSSDTGGAEKAFF.

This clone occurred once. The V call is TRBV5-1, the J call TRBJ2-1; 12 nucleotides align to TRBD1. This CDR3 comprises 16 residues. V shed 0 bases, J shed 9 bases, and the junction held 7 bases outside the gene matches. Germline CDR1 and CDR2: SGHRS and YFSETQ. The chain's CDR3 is CASSLDGTGGFGEQFF. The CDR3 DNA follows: TGCGCCAGCAGCTTGGACGGGACAGGGGGCTTCGGTGAGCAGTTCTTC.

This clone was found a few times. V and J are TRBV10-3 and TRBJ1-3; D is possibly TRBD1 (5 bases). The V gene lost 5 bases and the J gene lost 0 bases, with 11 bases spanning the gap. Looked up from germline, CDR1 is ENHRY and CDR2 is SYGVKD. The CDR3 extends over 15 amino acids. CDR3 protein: CAISQQEDSGNTIYF. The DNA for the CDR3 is TGTGCCATCAGTCAACAGGAAGACTCTGGAAACACCATATATTTT.

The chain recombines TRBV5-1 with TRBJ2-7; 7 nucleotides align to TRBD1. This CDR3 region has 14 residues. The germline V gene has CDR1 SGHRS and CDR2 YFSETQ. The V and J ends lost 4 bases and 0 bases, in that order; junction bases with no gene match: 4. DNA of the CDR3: TGCGCCAGCAGCCCAGACAGGGTCTCCTACGAGCAGTACTTC. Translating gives CASSPDRVSYEQYF.

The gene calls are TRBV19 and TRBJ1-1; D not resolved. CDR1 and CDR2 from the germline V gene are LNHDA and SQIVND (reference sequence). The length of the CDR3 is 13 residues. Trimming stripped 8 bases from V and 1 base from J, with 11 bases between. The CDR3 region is CASGRSKNTEAFF. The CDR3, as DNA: TGTGCCAGTGGGCGCAGTAAGAACACTGAAGCTTTCTTT.

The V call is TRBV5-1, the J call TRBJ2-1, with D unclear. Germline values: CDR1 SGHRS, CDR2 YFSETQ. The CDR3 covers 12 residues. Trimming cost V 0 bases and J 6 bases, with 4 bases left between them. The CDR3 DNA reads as TGCGCCAGCAGCTTGGCGTTCAATGAGCAGTTCTTC. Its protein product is CASSLAFNEQFF.

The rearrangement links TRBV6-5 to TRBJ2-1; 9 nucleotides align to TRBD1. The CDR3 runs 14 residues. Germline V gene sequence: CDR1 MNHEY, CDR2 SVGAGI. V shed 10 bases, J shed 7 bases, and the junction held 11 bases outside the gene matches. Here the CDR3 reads CATKPGQGLNEQFF. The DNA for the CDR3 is TGTGCCACCAAACCGGGACAGGGATTGAATGAGCAGTTCTTC.

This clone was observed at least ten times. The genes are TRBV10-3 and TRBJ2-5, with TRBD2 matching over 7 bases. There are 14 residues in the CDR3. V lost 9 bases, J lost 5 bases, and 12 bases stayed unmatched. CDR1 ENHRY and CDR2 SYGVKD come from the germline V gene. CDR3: CAMSQAIGGETQYF. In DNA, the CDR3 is TGTGCCATGAGTCAGGCTATCGGGGGGGAGACCCAGTACTTC.

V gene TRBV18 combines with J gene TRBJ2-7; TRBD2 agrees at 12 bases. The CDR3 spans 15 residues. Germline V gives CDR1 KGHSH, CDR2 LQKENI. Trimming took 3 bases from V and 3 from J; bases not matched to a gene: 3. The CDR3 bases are TGTGCCAGCTCACCCGAACTAGCGGGAGGCTACGAGCAGTACTTC. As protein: CASSPELAGGYEQYF.

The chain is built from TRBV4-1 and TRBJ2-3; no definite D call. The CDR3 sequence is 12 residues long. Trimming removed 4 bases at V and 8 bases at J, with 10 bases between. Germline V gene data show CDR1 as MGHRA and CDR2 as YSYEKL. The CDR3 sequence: CASSLPLSTQYF. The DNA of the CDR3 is TGCGCCAGCAGCCTCCCCCTTAGTACGCAGTATTTT.

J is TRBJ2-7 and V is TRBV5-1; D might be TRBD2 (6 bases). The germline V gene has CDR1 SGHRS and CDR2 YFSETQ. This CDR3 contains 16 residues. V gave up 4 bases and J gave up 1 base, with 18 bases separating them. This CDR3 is CASSAGGAASSYEQYF. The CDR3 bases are TGCGCCAGCAGCGCCGGCGGGGCAGCAAGTTCCTACGAGCAGTACTTC.

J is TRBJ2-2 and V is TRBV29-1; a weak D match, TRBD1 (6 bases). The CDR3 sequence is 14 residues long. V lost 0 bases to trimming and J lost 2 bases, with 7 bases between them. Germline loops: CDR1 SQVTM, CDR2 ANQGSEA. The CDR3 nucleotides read TGCAGCGTTGAAGAGGGGGCTAACACCGGGGAGCTGTTTTTT. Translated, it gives CSVEEGANTGELFF.

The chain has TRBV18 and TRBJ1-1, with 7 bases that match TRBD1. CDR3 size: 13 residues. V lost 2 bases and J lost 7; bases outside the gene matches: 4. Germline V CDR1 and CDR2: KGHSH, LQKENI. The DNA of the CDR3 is TGTGCCAGCTCACCAGACAGGGACGGTGAAGCTTTCTTT. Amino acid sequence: CASSPDRDGEAFF.

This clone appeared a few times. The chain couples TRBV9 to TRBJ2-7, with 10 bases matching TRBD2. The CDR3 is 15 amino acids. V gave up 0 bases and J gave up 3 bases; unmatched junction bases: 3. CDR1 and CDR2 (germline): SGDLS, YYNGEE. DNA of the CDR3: TGTGCCAGCAGCGTAGCCGCTAGCGGGAGCTACGAGCAGTACTTC. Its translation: CASSVAASGSYEQYF.

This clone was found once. DNA of the CDR3: TGTGCCAGCAGCTTACTAGCGGGAGGTTACCAAGAGACCCAGTACTTC. Translated, it gives CASSLLAGGYQETQYF. The genes are TRBV28 and TRBJ2-5; TRBD2 matches 12 bases. Losses at the gene ends were 6 bases for V and 0 bases for J; bases not matched to a gene: 5. The germline V gene encodes CDR1 MDHEN and CDR2 SYDVKM. The CDR3 is made up of 16 amino acids.

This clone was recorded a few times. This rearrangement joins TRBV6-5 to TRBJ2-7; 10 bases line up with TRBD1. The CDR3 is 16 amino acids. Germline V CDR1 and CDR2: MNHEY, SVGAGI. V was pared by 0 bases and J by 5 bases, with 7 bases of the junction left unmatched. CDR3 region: CASSYSKLTGGHEQYF. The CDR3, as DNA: TGTGCCAGCAGTTACTCGAAGTTGACAGGGGGCCACGAGCAGTACTTC.

The CDR3 sequence: CASSQDKREGRNEQFF. The DNA for the CDR3 is TGCGCCAGCAGCCAAGATAAGCGGGAGGGCCGAAATGAGCAGTTCTTC. This chain connects TRBV4-3 to TRBJ2-1; 10 bases align to TRBD2. J was trimmed by 7 bases and V by 0 bases; bases with no gene match: 6. The CDR3 has 16 residues. Germline CDR1 LGHNA, CDR2 YSLEER.

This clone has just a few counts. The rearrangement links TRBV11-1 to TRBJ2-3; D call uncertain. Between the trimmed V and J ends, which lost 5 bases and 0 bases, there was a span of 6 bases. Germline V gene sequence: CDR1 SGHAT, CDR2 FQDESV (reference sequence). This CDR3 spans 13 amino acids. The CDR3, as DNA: TGTGCCAGCAGCCCGACTAGCACAGATACGCAGTATTTT. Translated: CASSPTSTDTQYF.

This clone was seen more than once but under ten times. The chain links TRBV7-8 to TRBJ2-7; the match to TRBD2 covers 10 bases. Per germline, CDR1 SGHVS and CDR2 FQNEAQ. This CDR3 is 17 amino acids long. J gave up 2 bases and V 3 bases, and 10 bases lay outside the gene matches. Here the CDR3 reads CASSLDSGRGLAYEQYF. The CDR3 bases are TGTGCCAGCAGCTTGGACAGCGGGAGGGGGCTCGCCTACGAGCAGTACTTC.

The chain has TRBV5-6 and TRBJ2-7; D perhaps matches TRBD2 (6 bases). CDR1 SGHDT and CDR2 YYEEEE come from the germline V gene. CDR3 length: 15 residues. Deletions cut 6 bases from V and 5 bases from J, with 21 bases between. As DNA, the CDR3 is TGTGCCAGCAACCCGCACGGGGGAGAGCGGGACGAGCAGTACTTC. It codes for CASNPHGGERDEQYF.